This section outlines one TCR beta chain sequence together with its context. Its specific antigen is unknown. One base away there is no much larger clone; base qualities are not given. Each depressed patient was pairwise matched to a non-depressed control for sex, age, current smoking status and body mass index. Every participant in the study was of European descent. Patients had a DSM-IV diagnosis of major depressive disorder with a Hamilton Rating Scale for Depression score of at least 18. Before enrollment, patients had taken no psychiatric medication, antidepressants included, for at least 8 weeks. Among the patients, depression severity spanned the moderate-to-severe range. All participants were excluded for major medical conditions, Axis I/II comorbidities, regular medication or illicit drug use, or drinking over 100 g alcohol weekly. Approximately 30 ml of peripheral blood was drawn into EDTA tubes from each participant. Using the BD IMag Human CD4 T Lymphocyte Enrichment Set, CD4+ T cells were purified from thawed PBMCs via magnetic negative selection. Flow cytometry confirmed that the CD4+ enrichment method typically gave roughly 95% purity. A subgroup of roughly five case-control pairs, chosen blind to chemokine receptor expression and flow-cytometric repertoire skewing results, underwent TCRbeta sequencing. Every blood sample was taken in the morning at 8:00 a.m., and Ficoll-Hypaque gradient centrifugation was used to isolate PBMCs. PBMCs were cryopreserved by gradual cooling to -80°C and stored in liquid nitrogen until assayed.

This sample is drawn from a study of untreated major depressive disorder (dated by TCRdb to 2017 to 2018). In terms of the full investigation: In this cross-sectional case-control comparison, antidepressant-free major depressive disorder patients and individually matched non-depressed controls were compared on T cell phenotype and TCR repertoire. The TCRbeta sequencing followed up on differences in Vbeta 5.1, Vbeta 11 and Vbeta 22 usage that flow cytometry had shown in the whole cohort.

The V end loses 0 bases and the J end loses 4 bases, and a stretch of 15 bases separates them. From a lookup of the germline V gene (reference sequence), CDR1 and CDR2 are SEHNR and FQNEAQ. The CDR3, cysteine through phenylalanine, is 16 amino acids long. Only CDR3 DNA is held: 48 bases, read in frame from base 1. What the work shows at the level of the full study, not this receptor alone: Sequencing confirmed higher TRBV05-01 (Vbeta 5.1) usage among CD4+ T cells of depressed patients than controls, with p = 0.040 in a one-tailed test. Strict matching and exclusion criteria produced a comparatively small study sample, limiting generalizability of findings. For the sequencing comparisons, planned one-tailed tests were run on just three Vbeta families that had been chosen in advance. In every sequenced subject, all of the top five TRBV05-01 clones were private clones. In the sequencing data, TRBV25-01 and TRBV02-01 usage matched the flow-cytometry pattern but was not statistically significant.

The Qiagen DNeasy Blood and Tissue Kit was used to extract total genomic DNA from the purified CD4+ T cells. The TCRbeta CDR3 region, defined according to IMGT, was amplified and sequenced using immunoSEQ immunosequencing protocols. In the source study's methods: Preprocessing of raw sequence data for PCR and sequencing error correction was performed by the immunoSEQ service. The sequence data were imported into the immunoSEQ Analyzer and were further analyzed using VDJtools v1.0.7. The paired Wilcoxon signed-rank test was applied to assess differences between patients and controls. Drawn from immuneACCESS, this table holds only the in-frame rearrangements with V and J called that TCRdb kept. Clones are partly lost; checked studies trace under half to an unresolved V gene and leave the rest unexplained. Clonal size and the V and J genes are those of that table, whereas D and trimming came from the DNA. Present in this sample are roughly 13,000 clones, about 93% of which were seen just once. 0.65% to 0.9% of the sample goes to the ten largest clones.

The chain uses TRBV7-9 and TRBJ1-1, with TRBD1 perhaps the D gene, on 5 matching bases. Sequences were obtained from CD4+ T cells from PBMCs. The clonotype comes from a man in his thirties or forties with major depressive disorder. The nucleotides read TGTGCCAGCAGCTTAGCGGTGGGGGGTTTGGGCACTGAAGCTTTCTTT. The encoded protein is CASSLAVGGLGTEAFF.